The clone carrying this TCR beta chain was detected many times. What it binds is unknown. Each CDR3 protein is one row after TCRdb ran MiXCR on the reads. The sample records approximately 500,000 distinct CDR3 sequences, approximately 10% being singletons. These data belong to a study of T cell repertoires in cytomegalovirus infection. Study-level background: In public TCR beta signatures, there were indications of both CMV infection and matching HLA type. General study points: CMV-specific TCR beta clonotypes restricted by HLA-C dominated the ex vivo response. The study identified carriers of CMV plus the relevant HLA from cumulative public TCR beta family frequency.

The junction had 10 bases not matched to a gene; V was cut back by 7 bases and J by 3 bases. The CDR3 consists of 16 residues. The germline V gene encodes CDR1 MDHEN and CDR2 SYDVKM. The TCR sequence derives from a human donor in good health (CMV status not recorded). Some clones in this sample may be carry-over from other donors' samples. Sequencing used PBMCs. V gene TRBV28 combines with J gene TRBJ1-1; 11 bases map to TRBD1. The CDR3 protein is CASIPRGTGGYTEAFF. The CDR3 bases are TGTGCCAGCATACCCCGAGGGACAGGGGGTTACACTGAAGCTTTCTTT. The full variable domain, completed using reference TRBV28 and TRBJ1-1, is DVKVTQSSRYLVKRTGEKVFLECVQDMDHENMFWYRQDPGLGLRLIYFSYDVKMKEKGDIPEGYSVSREKKERFSLILESASTNQTSMYLCASIPRGTGGYTEAFFGQGTRLTVV.